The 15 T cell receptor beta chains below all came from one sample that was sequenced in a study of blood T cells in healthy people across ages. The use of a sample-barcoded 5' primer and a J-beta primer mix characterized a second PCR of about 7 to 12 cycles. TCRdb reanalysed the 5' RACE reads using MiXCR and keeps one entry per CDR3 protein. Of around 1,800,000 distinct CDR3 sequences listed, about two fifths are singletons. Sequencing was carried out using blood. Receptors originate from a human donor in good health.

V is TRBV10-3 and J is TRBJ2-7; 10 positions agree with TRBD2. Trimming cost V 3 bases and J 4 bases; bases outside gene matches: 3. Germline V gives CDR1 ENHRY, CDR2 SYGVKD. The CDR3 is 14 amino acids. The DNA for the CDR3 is TGTGCCATCAGTGAAGCGGGGGGGCGGTACGAGCAGTACTTC. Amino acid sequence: CAISEAGGRYEQYF.

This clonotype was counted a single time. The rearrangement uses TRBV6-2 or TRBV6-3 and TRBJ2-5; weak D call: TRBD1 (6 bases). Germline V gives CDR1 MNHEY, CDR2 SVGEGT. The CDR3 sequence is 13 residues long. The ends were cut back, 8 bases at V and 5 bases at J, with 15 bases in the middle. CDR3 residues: CASADRSQETQYF. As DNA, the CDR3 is TGTGCCAGCGCGGACAGATCCCAGGAGACCCAGTACTTC.

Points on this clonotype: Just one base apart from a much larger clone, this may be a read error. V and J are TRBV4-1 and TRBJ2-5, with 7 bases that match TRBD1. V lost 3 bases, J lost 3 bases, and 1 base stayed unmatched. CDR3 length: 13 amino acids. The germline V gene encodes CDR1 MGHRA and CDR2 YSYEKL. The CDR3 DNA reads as TGCGCCAGCAGCCATGACAGGGAAGAGACCCAGTACTTC. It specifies CASSHDREETQYF.

CDR3 DNA sequence: TGCAGCGTTACTAGCGGGGGAAGGGACACCGGGGAGCTGTTTTTT. Encoded protein: CSVTSGGRDTGELFF. This rearrangement joins TRBV29-1 to TRBJ2-2; TRBD2 matches 11 bases. The CDR3 has 15 amino acids. V lost 5 bases and J lost 3; bases outside the gene matches: 5. Germline V gives CDR1 SQVTM, CDR2 ANQGSEA.

This CDR3 is CASSQGPGDTQYF. DNA for the CDR3: TGTGCCAGCAGCCAAGGCCCGGGGGATACGCAGTATTTT. The chain couples TRBV14 to TRBJ2-3, with D maybe TRBD2 (5 bases). The germline V gene encodes CDR1 SGHDN and CDR2 FVKESK. The germline V and J ends were trimmed by 1 base and 6 bases, with 8 bases remaining between them. The CDR3 has 13 residues.

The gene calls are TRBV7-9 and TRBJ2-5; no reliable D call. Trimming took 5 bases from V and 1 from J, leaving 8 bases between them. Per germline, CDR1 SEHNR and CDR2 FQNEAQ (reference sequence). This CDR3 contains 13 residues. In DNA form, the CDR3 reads TGTGCCAGCAGCAGGGTTCCCCAAGAGACCCAGTACTTC. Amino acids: CASSRVPQETQYF.

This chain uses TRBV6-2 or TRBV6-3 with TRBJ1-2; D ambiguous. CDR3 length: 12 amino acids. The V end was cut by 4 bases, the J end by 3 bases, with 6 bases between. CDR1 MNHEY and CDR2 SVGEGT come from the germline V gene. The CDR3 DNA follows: TGTGCCAGCAGTTGGCAGGACTATGGCTACACCTTC. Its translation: CASSWQDYGYTF.

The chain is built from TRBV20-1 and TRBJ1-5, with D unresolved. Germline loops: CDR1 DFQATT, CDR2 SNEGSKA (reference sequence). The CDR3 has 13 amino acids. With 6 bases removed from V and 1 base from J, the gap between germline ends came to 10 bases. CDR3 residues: CSATSRSNQPQHF. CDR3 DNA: TGCAGTGCCACTAGTAGGAGCAATCAGCCCCAGCATTTT.

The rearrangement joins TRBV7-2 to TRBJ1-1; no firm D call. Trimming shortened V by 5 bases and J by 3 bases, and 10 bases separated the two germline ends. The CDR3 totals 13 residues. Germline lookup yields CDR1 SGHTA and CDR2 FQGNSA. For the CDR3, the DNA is TGTGCCAGCAGCCTCCTCCAGGACACTGAAGCTTTCTTT. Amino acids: CASSLLQDTEAFF.

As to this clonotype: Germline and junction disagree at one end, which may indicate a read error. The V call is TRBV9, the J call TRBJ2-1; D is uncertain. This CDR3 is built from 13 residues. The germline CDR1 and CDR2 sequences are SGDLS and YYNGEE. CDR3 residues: CASGPRSYNEHFF. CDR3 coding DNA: TGTGCCAGCGGGCCCCGCTCCTACAATGAGCACTTCTTC.

CDR3 bases: TGTGCCAGCAGCCCACTCCAGGGTCGCATGGAGACCCAGTACTTC. Protein: CASSPLQGRMETQYF. The chain links TRBV7-3 to TRBJ2-5; D possibly corresponds to TRBD1 (5 bases). Trimming shortened V by 5 bases and J by 5 bases, and 18 bases separated the two germline ends. The CDR3 is 15 amino acids. Per germline, CDR1 SGHTA and CDR2 FQGTGA.

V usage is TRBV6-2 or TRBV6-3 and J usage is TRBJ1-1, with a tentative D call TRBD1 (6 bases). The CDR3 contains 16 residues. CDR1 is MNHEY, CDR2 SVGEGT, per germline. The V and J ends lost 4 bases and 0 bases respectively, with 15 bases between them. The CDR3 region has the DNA TGTGCCAGCAGTTCGCATAACCGGGACATGAACACTGAAGCTTTCTTT. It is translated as CASSSHNRDMNTEAFF.

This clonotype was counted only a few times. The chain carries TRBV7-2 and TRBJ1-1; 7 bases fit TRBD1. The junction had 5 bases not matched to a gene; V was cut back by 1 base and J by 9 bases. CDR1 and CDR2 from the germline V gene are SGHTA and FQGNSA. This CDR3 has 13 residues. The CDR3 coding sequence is TGTGCCAGCAGCTTAGTCCAGGGGGGACAAGCTTTCTTT. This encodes CASSLVQGGQAFF.

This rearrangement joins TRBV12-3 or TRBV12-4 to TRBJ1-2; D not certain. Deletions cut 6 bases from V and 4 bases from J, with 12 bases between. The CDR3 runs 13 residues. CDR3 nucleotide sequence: TGTGCCAGCAGACACCGCCTCGCCTATGGCTACACCTTC. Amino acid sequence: CASRHRLAYGYTF.

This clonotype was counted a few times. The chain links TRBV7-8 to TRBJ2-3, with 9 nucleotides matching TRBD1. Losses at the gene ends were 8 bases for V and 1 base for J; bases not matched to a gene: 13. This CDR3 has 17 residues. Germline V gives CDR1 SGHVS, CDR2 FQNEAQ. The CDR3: CASSRDRDREGTDTQYF. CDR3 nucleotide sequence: TGTGCCAGCTCCCGGGACAGGGATAGAGAGGGCACAGATACGCAGTATTTT.